This T cell receptor (beta chain) appears in the sequencing data of a study of cytotoxic CD8 clonotypes in ibrutinib-treated CLL. For the study at large: Response sampling took place at median 12 months of treatment, range 6 to 36. An average of approximately 260,000 productive templates and tens of thousands of productive rearrangements was obtained per sample.

General observations from the study: Circulating CD8+ T-cell counts were tracked by baseline clonality, which exceeded that of age-matched healthy donors.

Comments on this clone: What it binds is not known.

Assay used: immunoSEQ multiplex PCR; TCRdb lists only in-frame clones, some missing. The table lists over 45,000 clones, 54% of them singletons. Germline loops: CDR1 SEHNR, CDR2 FQNEAQ (reference sequence). V was pared by 2 bases and J by 0 bases, with 11 bases between. The CDR3 sequence is 15 residues long. J is TRBJ2-7 and V is TRBV7-9; D is possibly TRBD2 (5 bases). The sequencing here drew on PBMCs, taken at disease progression, from a patient treated with ibrutinib. This sequence was found in a human donor with chronic lymphocytic leukemia. The CDR3 DNA sequence: TGTGCCAGCAGCTTATCGATGGGGAGCTCCTACGAGCAGTACTTC. Translating gives CASSLSMGSSYEQYF.